The 15 T cell receptor beta chains in this list originate from one sample, sequenced in a study of CD8 T cells in ankylosing spondylitis. Using its own MiXCR run on the 5' RACE reads, TCRdb lists one record per CDR3 protein. Counted here are 150,000 to 200,000 distinct CDR3 sequences, approximately 9.9% occurring once; the ten biggest clones make up over 12%. Sample: blood, either unsorted or a sorted T cell fraction (not recorded which). These receptors were taken from a female donor with ankylosing spondylitis or in good health (not recorded which).

The rearrangement uses TRBV5-4 and TRBJ2-1; 10 positions match TRBD1. Germline V gene data show CDR1 as SGHNT and CDR2 as YYREEE (reference sequence). The CDR3 sequence is 16 residues long. V gave up 4 bases and J gave up 2 bases; unmatched junction bases: 6. Written as DNA, the CDR3 is TGTGCCAGCAGCCACGGGGACAGGGGAACCTACAATGAGCAGTTCTTC. Protein: CASSHGDRGTYNEQFF.

The sample holds many counts of this clonotype. The chain links TRBV12-3 or TRBV12-4 to TRBJ1-1, with unresolved D. Trimming pared 8 bases from V and 4 bases from J, leaving 11 bases between. The CDR3 is made up of 12 amino acids. CDR3 sequence: CASGPWVTEAFF. CDR3 coding DNA: TGTGCCAGCGGCCCATGGGTCACTGAAGCTTTCTTT.

Worth noting for this clonotype: At one of its ends the junction is not consistent with the germline gene, which may arise from a read error. The chain carries TRBV2 and TRBJ2-1; TRBD2 aligns across 8 bases. This CDR3 spans 15 amino acids. Germline CDR1 is SNHLY and CDR2 is FYNNEI. CDR3: CASRRDSGALDERFF. CDR3 in DNA: TGTGCCAGCAGGAGGGATAGCGGGGCTCTCGATGAGCGGTTCTTC.

This clonotype was detected a few times. The chain is built from TRBV7-2 and TRBJ2-5; unclear D gene. The CDR3 covers 15 residues. The germline V and J ends were trimmed by 2 bases and 5 bases, with 15 bases remaining between them. CDR1 is SGHTA and CDR2 is FQGNSA in the germline V gene. The CDR3 here is CASSLMDLNWETQYF. Here the CDR3 DNA reads TGTGCCAGCAGCTTAATGGACCTTAACTGGGAGACCCAGTACTTC.

The table lists this clonotype with many counts. V gene TRBV12-3 or TRBV12-4 combines with J gene TRBJ2-5; the D gene is possibly TRBD2 (6 bases). V was clipped by 6 bases and J by 3 bases, with 11 bases between them. The CDR3 sequence is 13 residues long. Here the CDR3 reads CASSPGLKETQYF. The CDR3 DNA sequence: TGTGCCAGCAGCCCGGGACTCAAAGAGACCCAGTACTTC.

V and J are TRBV28 and TRBJ2-7, with D possibly TRBD1 on 6 matching bases. The CDR3 runs 14 residues. The ends were cut back, 6 bases at V and 5 bases at J, with 17 bases in the middle. Germline CDR1 MDHEN, CDR2 SYDVKM. This chain's CDR3 is CASSALQGQNEQYF. CDR3 DNA: TGTGCCAGCAGCGCATTGCAGGGGCAAAACGAGCAGTACTTC.

This clonotype was counted between two and nine times. The CDR3 sequence is CSASGRGYTF. The CDR3 region has the DNA TGCAGTGCTAGTGGGCGGGGCTACACCTTC. The genes are TRBV20-1 and TRBJ1-2; D is undetermined. The CDR3 contains 10 residues. CDR1 is DFQATT, CDR2 SNEGSKA, per germline (reference sequence). V was clipped by 3 bases and J by 8 bases, with 7 bases between them.

This clonotype was detected many times. The rearrangement joins TRBV12-3 or TRBV12-4 to TRBJ1-1, with D uncertain. CDR3 length: 13 amino acids. Trimming took off 6 bases at V and 0 bases at J, with 8 bases between the two ends. CDR3 protein: CASSPTMNTEAFF. The CDR3 DNA follows: TGTGCCAGCAGCCCGACTATGAACACTGAAGCTTTCTTT.

This clonotype was counted a few times. The chain couples TRBV4-3 to TRBJ1-6; TRBD1 is a possible D gene (5 bases). The V and J ends lost 2 bases and 6 bases respectively, with 11 bases between them. This CDR3 region has 15 residues. Per the germline V gene, CDR1 is LGHNA and CDR2 is YSLEER. DNA of the CDR3: TGCGCCAGCAGCCAAAAGTCAGGGACTAATTCACCCCTCCACTTT. Translated, it gives CASSQKSGTNSPLHF.

This clonotype was counted only a few times. V and J are TRBV7-2 and TRBJ2-3; 8 bases are shared with TRBD1. Germline V gene data show CDR1 as SGHTA and CDR2 as FQGNSA. V dropped 5 bases and J dropped 1; count of bases not matched to a gene: 8. The CDR3 runs to 16 residues. The CDR3 sequence is CASSPWTGSGTDTQYF. The CDR3, as DNA: TGTGCCAGCAGCCCTTGGACAGGGAGCGGCACAGATACGCAGTATTTT. The variable domain in full, with the rest retrieved from reference TRBV7-2 and TRBJ2-3, is GAGVSQSPSNKVTEKGKDVELRCDPISGHTALYWYRQSLGQGLEFLIYFQGNSAPDKSGLPSDRFSAERTGGSVSTLTIQRTQQEDSAVYLCASSPWTGSGTDTQYFGPGTRLTVL.

This clonotype was counted a few times. The chain links TRBV6-5 to TRBJ2-7, with D unclear. Germline CDR1 MNHEY, CDR2 SVGAGI. This CDR3 region has 15 residues. The ends were cut back, 0 bases at V and 3 bases at J, with 12 bases in the middle. CDR3 in amino acids: CASSYSGMGHYEQYF. The CDR3 nucleotides are TGTGCCAGCAGTTACTCGGGGATGGGCCACTACGAGCAGTACTTC.

The sample holds many counts of this clonotype. The chain links TRBV5-6 to TRBJ1-6; D is ambiguous. Germline V gives CDR1 SGHDT, CDR2 YYEEEE. V dropped 8 bases and J dropped 10 bases, with 13 bases sitting between them. The CDR3 length is 12 residues. CDR3 amino acids: CASHLAGSPLHF. Written as DNA, the CDR3 is TGTGCCAGTCACCTGGCTGGATCACCCCTCCACTTT.

This clonotype was recorded a few times. The DNA of the CDR3 is TGTGCCAGCAGCTTGGGGGGACAACTATCTGAAGCTTTCTTT. Amino acid sequence: CASSLGGQLSEAFF. The chain uses TRBV7-3 and TRBJ1-1; TRBD1 might be the D (6 bases). Germline CDR1 reads SGHTA; CDR2 reads FQGTGA. This CDR3 is built from 14 residues. V lost 3 bases and J lost 6, with 14 bases in between. The entire variable domain, with the rest obtained from reference TRBV7-3 and TRBJ1-1, is as follows: GAGVSQTPSNKVTEKGKYVELRCDPISGHTALYWYRQSLGQGPEFLIYFQGTGAADDSGLPNDRFFAVRPEGSVSTLKIQRTERGDSAVYLCASSLGGQLSEAFFGQGTRLTVV.

The chain combines TRBV28 with TRBJ2-1; 11 bases are a match to TRBD2. The CDR3 covers 16 residues. V lost 5 bases to trimming and J lost 5 bases; unmatched junction nucleotides: 8. Germline V gene lookup returns CDR1 MDHEN and CDR2 SYDVKM. CDR3 in amino acids: CASSQNSGRGNNEQFF. The CDR3 bases are TGTGCCAGCAGTCAGAATAGCGGGAGGGGGAACAATGAGCAGTTCTTC.

This clonotype was found many times. The chain joins TRBV20-1 to TRBJ2-5; D is possibly TRBD1 (6 bases). This CDR3 is 15 amino acids long. The germline V gene encodes CDR1 DFQATT and CDR2 SNEGSKA (reference sequence). The V gene lost 0 bases and the J gene lost 2 bases, with 13 bases spanning the gap. Written as DNA, the CDR3 is TGCAGTGCTAGAGATCTACAGGGAAAGCAAGAGACCCAGTACTTC. Residues: CSARDLQGKQETQYF.